This T cell receptor (beta chain) came from a study of shared clonotypes between healthy human individuals. As defined, naive CD8 cells were CD45RO-negative and positively selected for CCR7, with terminally differentiated effector memory CD45RA+ cells excluded. This clone was recorded once. Sequenced by immunoSEQ multiplex PCR; TCRdb stores in-frame clones only, minus some. The sample consists of millions of clones, approximately 95% of them appearing once. The germline V and J ends were trimmed by 7 bases and 1 base, with 22 bases remaining between them. The CDR3 totals 17 residues. Germline V CDR1 and CDR2: MDHEN, SYDVKM.

The sequence was obtained from a man in his late teens or twenties in good health. Sequencing was performed on naive CD8+ T cells sorted from blood. The chain combines TRBV28 with TRBJ1-1; no clear D. The CDR3 reads CASTSYRVSDWNTEAFF. For the CDR3, the DNA is TGTGCCAGCACCAGCTACCGGGTTTCGGATTGGAACACTGAAGCTTTCTTT.